Listed below are T cell receptor beta chains from one sample, sequenced in a study of blood T cell repertoires in COVID-19. Clones were sequenced by immunoSEQ multiplex PCR, and TCRdb holds only the in-frame ones, with some missing. The data hold 55,000 to 85,000 clones, with around 87% observed a single time. The sequenced sample was peripheral blood. The receptors shown here come from a young woman with acute or convalescent COVID-19. Each CDR3 is given with its conserved first and last residue. The order of the fields is D gene, CDR3 length, clone size, J gene, V gene, CDR3 DNA, CDR3 protein. The D gene is left open where the match is weak. Rows may omit the clone size; those that give it use once, few, many or a size class.

d_gene: TRBD1
len: 14
abundance: .
j_gene: TRBJ1-3
v_gene: TRBV5-6
CDR3nt: TGTGCCAGCAGCTTACAGGGGCCCGGAAACACCATATATTTT
CDR3aa: CASSLQGPGNTIYF

d_gene: TRBD2
len: 16
abundance: .
j_gene: TRBJ2-3
v_gene: TRBV9
CDR3nt: TGTGCCAGCAGCGTCCTAGCGGGGGTTGGCACAGATACGCAGTATTTT
CDR3aa: CASSVLAGVGTDTQYF

d_gene: TRBD1
len: 20
abundance: .
j_gene: TRBJ1-4
v_gene: TRBV4-2
CDR3nt: TGTGCCAGCAGCCAAGATCCAAACCTGGGACAGGGGGCGCCGGGGGAAAAACTGTTTTTT
CDR3aa: CASSQDPNLGQGAPGEKLFF

d_gene: .
len: 19
abundance: .
j_gene: TRBJ1-2
v_gene: TRBV7-2
CDR3nt: TGTGCCAGCAGCTCACAGCGTTTGGGACAAGGCCGACCCAACTATGGCTACACCTTC
CDR3aa: CASSSQRLGQGRPNYGYTF

d_gene: TRBD1
len: 15
abundance: once
j_gene: TRBJ1-1
v_gene: TRBV14
CDR3nt: TGTGCCAGCAGCCGGAACAGGGGCCCCGGGGCGGAAGCTTTCTTT
CDR3aa: CASSRNRGPGAEAFF

d_gene: .
len: 17
abundance: .
j_gene: TRBJ2-1
v_gene: TRBV5-1
CDR3nt: TGCGCCAGCAGCATGGAACTACCGGGACAAGGATACAATGAGCAGTTCTTC
CDR3aa: CASSMELPGQGYNEQFF

d_gene: .
len: 14
abundance: .
j_gene: TRBJ2-3
v_gene: TRBV7-2
CDR3nt: TGTGCCAGCAGCTTAGGGACTAGCACAGATACGCAGTATTTT
CDR3aa: CASSLGTSTDTQYF

d_gene: .
len: 14
abundance: .
j_gene: TRBJ2-3
v_gene: TRBV24-1
CDR3nt: TGTGCCACCAGTGCAACCGGGGGCACAGATACGCAGTATTTT
CDR3aa: CATSATGGTDTQYF

d_gene: .
len: 18
abundance: .
j_gene: TRBJ2-6
v_gene: TRBV11-2
CDR3nt: TGTGCCAGCAGCTTAGTTCCCCCGACAGGTTCTGGGGCCAACGTCCTGACTTTC
CDR3aa: CASSLVPPTGSGANVLTF

d_gene: TRBD1
len: 17
abundance: .
j_gene: TRBJ2-1
v_gene: TRBV4-3
CDR3nt: TGCGCCAGCAGCCAAACTAGGACAGGTATCTCCTACAATGAGCAGTTCTTC
CDR3aa: CASSQTRTGISYNEQFF

d_gene: TRBD2
len: 19
abundance: .
j_gene: TRBJ2-2
v_gene: TRBV4-1
CDR3nt: TGCGCCAGCAGCCGAATAGCCGGGACTAGCGGGCTAAACACCGGGGAGCTGTTTTTT
CDR3aa: CASSRIAGTSGLNTGELFF

d_gene: .
len: 14
abundance: .
j_gene: TRBJ1-2
v_gene: TRBV2
CDR3nt: TGTGCCAGCAAGTTTATTGGCAGGTCATACGGCTACACCTTC
CDR3aa: CASKFIGRSYGYTF

d_gene: .
len: 16
abundance: .
j_gene: TRBJ1-5
v_gene: TRBV19
CDR3nt: TGTGCCAGTAATGGGGGCCAGCCGGGAAGCAATCAGCCCCAGCATTTT
CDR3aa: CASNGGQPGSNQPQHF

d_gene: .
len: 11
abundance: once
j_gene: TRBJ1-1
v_gene: TRBV30
CDR3nt: TGTGCCTGGAGCAGGTCAGGGGAGGCTTTCTTT
CDR3aa: CAWSRSGEAFF

d_gene: TRBD1
len: 11
abundance: .
j_gene: TRBJ1-1
v_gene: TRBV11-2
CDR3nt: TGTGCCAGCACCCAGGGGGGTGAAGCTTTCTTT
CDR3aa: CASTQGGEAFF

d_gene: TRBD1
len: 14
abundance: .
j_gene: TRBJ2-5
v_gene: TRBV27
CDR3nt: TGTGCCAGCAGTCCACGACAGGGGAGGGAGACCCAGTACTTC
CDR3aa: CASSPRQGRETQYF

d_gene: TRBD1
len: 17
abundance: .
j_gene: TRBJ1-5
v_gene: TRBV7-2
CDR3nt: TGTGCCAGCAGCTTGACAGGGCCTGTATGGAGCAATCAGCCCCAGCATTTT
CDR3aa: CASSLTGPVWSNQPQHF

d_gene: TRBD1
len: 16
abundance: once
j_gene: TRBJ1-2
v_gene: TRBV30
CDR3nt: TGTGCCTGGAGTACGGGACAGACCGCGGTAAACTATGGCTACACCTTC
CDR3aa: CAWSTGQTAVNYGYTF

d_gene: .
len: 13
abundance: large
j_gene: TRBJ1-1
v_gene: TRBV7-6
CDR3nt: TGTGCCAGCAGCTTAGAGGGGCACACTGAAGCTTTCTTT
CDR3aa: CASSLEGHTEAFF

d_gene: .
len: 14
abundance: .
j_gene: TRBJ2-7
v_gene: TRBV7-9
CDR3nt: TGTGCCAGCAGCCGACAGGAACGAATGGACGAGCAGTACTTC
CDR3aa: CASSRQERMDEQYF

d_gene: .
len: 13
abundance: .
j_gene: TRBJ2-5
v_gene: TRBV5-4
CDR3nt: TGTGCCAGCAGCCCTCAGGGTTTGGAGACCCAGTACTTC
CDR3aa: CASSPQGLETQYF

d_gene: TRBD1
len: 14
abundance: once
j_gene: TRBJ1-1
v_gene: TRBV10-2
CDR3nt: TGCGCCAGCACTGACATGGACAGGGCCACTGAAGCTTTCTTT
CDR3aa: CASTDMDRATEAFF

d_gene: TRBD1
len: 16
abundance: .
j_gene: TRBJ1-6
v_gene: TRBV2
CDR3nt: TGTGCCAGCGAGTACTCCAGGGGGCGAGATAATTCACCCCTCCACTTT
CDR3aa: CASEYSRGRDNSPLHF

d_gene: TRBD1
len: 15
abundance: .
j_gene: TRBJ2-7
v_gene: TRBV28
CDR3nt: TGTGCCAGCAGTGGGGGTTTGACAGGGCACTACGAGCAGTACTTC
CDR3aa: CASSGGLTGHYEQYF

d_gene: TRBD1
len: 15
abundance: once
j_gene: TRBJ2-3
v_gene: TRBV24-1
CDR3nt: TGTGCCACCAGCCCCGGACAGGGACCAACAGATACGCAGTATTTT
CDR3aa: CATSPGQGPTDTQYF

d_gene: TRBD2
len: 11
abundance: few
j_gene: TRBJ2-3
v_gene: TRBV10-2
CDR3nt: TGCGCCAGCCACCTAGCGGGAGATTGGCATTTT
CDR3aa: CASHLAGDWHF

d_gene: .
len: 16
abundance: .
j_gene: TRBJ1-2
v_gene: TRBV6-4
CDR3nt: TGTGCCAGCAGCCCCTTAGGAGGACAGCCTAACTATGGCTACACCTTC
CDR3aa: CASSPLGGQPNYGYTF

d_gene: TRBD1
len: 16
abundance: .
j_gene: TRBJ1-2
v_gene: TRBV3-1/TRBV3-2
CDR3nt: TGTGCCAGCAGCCCGGGACAGGGGGCCCCTAACTATGGCTACACCTTC
CDR3aa: CASSPGQGAPNYGYTF

d_gene: .
len: 16
abundance: .
j_gene: TRBJ2-5
v_gene: TRBV6-6
CDR3nt: TGTGCCAGCAGTACCTCAGGGGAAAGGGGGCAAGAGACCCAGTACTTC
CDR3aa: CASSTSGERGQETQYF

d_gene: .
len: 15
abundance: .
j_gene: TRBJ1-6
v_gene: TRBV28
CDR3nt: TGTGCCAGCAGTTTAGTGGACAGTTATAATTCACCCCTCCACTTT
CDR3aa: CASSLVDSYNSPLHF

d_gene: TRBD1
len: 15
abundance: .
j_gene: TRBJ1-2
v_gene: TRBV5-6
CDR3nt: TGTGCCAGCAGCCCCTGGGACAGCACGTATGACGGCTACACCTTC
CDR3aa: CASSPWDSTYDGYTF

d_gene: .
len: 13
abundance: .
j_gene: TRBJ1-1
v_gene: TRBV7-9
CDR3nt: TGTGCCAGCGAGGATTTATTGAACACTGAAGCTTTCTTT
CDR3aa: CASEDLLNTEAFF

d_gene: .
len: 14
abundance: .
j_gene: TRBJ2-3
v_gene: TRBV7-4
CDR3nt: TGTGCCCAGCCAAAGGGTAGCGACACAGATACGCAGTATTTT
CDR3aa: CAQPKGSDTDTQYF

d_gene: TRBD1
len: 19
abundance: .
j_gene: TRBJ1-2
v_gene: TRBV5-6
CDR3nt: TGTGCCAGCAGCAGTTCTTCCACGGGACAGGAAGGTGTTCGGCATGGCTACACCTTC
CDR3aa: CASSSSSTGQEGVRHGYTF

d_gene: .
len: 15
abundance: .
j_gene: TRBJ1-3
v_gene: TRBV5-1
CDR3nt: TGCGCCAGCAGTGTGTGGGGGGAGCCTGGAAACACCATATATTTT
CDR3aa: CASSVWGEPGNTIYF

d_gene: .
len: 15
abundance: once
j_gene: TRBJ1-3
v_gene: TRBV7-2
CDR3nt: TGTGCCAGCAGCTTAGTCTCGACAGCTGGAAACACCATATATTTT
CDR3aa: CASSLVSTAGNTIYF

d_gene: TRBD2
len: 16
abundance: .
j_gene: TRBJ2-5
v_gene: TRBV7-2
CDR3nt: TGTGCCAGCAGCCATCCTAGCGGGAGGGCCCGAGAGACCCAGTACTTC
CDR3aa: CASSHPSGRARETQYF

d_gene: TRBD2
len: 14
abundance: once
j_gene: TRBJ2-7
v_gene: TRBV29-1
CDR3nt: TGCAGCGTTGTTTGGGGAGGGAAGGTCTACGAGCAGTACTTC
CDR3aa: CSVVWGGKVYEQYF

d_gene: .
len: 16
abundance: .
j_gene: TRBJ2-3
v_gene: TRBV29-1
CDR3nt: TGCAGCGTTGATATAACACGGACACGGAGCACAGATACGCAGTATTTT
CDR3aa: CSVDITRTRSTDTQYF

d_gene: TRBD2
len: 15
abundance: .
j_gene: TRBJ2-7
v_gene: TRBV10-3
CDR3nt: TGTGCCATCAGTGATTTAGCGGGAGGGCGGGACGAGCAGTACTTC
CDR3aa: CAISDLAGGRDEQYF

d_gene: .
len: 13
abundance: .
j_gene: TRBJ1-1
v_gene: TRBV12-3/TRBV12-4
CDR3nt: TGTGCCAGCAGTTCCTCCAGGGGAACTGAAGCTTTCTTT
CDR3aa: CASSSSRGTEAFF

d_gene: .
len: 13
abundance: .
j_gene: TRBJ1-5
v_gene: TRBV11-2
CDR3nt: TGTGCCAGCAGCTTAGGTCACAATCAGCCCCAGCATTTT
CDR3aa: CASSLGHNQPQHF

d_gene: TRBD2
len: 17
abundance: .
j_gene: TRBJ2-5
v_gene: TRBV7-2
CDR3nt: TGTGCCAGCAGCTTGGGACTAGCGGGAGCCCCCCAAGAGACCCAGTACTTC
CDR3aa: CASSLGLAGAPQETQYF

d_gene: TRBD1
len: 15
abundance: .
j_gene: TRBJ2-7
v_gene: TRBV6-2/TRBV6-3
CDR3nt: TGTGCCAGCAGTACCCTGGGGACAGGGTCCTACGAGCAGTACTTC
CDR3aa: CASSTLGTGSYEQYF

d_gene: .
len: 15
abundance: .
j_gene: TRBJ2-1
v_gene: TRBV19
CDR3nt: TGTGCCAGTAGCAGTAAGCCGCGGGACTACAATGAGCAGTTCTTC
CDR3aa: CASSSKPRDYNEQFF

d_gene: .
len: 13
abundance: .
j_gene: TRBJ1-6
v_gene: TRBV6-6
CDR3nt: TGTGCCAGCAGTTCTACAGGGCAATCACCCCTCCACTTT
CDR3aa: CASSSTGQSPLHF

d_gene: TRBD1
len: 13
abundance: .
j_gene: TRBJ2-7
v_gene: TRBV11-2
CDR3nt: TGTGCCAGCGGTGACAGGGGGATTCCCGAGCAGTACTTC
CDR3aa: CASGDRGIPEQYF